This T cell receptor beta chain is drawn from a study of memory CD4+ T cells and cytomegalovirus serostatus. Single viable CD3+CD4+CD8-CD45RO+ cells were sorted as the memory CD4+ T cells. Concerning this clone: One junction end disagrees with the germline gene, perhaps due to a read error.

Clones were sequenced by immunoSEQ multiplex PCR, and TCRdb holds only the in-frame ones, with some missing. The sample lists 40,000 to 55,000 clones, just over 75% occurring once. CDR1 is SSHAT and CDR2 is FNYEAQ in the germline V gene (reference sequence). This CDR3 region has 14 residues. The sequence came from an adult in good health and CMV-seronegative. Sample: memory CD4+ T cells from blood. This chain links TRBV7-7 with TRBJ2-5; D might be TRBD2 (5 bases). The DNA of the CDR3 is TGTGCTAGCAGCTTATACGGGGACCAAGAGACCCAGTACTTC. Its translation: CASSLYGDQETQYF.